This T cell receptor (beta chain) was captured in a study of response to subunit inactivated influenza vaccine. General study results and limits: Authors suggested seasonal influenza vaccinations each recruit few new T cells.

V was pared by 5 bases and J by 1 base, with 3 bases of the junction left unmatched. The CDR3 has 16 amino acids. TCRdb redid the calling of the RT-PCR reads with MiXCR, one entry per CDR3 protein. This sample yields about 700,000 distinct CDR3 sequences, of which about 15% are seen a single time; 5.5% to 7% belongs to the top ten. This clonotype turned up a few times. Its antigen remains unknown. This TCR was recovered from a middle-aged man who received an inactivated influenza vaccine. This chain uses TRBV12-3 or TRBV12-4 with TRBJ2-2; 11 bases map to TRBD2. The sample in question was PBMCs from blood, obtained roughly 15 days before vaccination. CDR3 in amino acids: CASSQTSGMNTGELFF. Written as DNA, the CDR3 is TGTGCCAGCAGTCAGACTAGCGGGATGAACACCGGGGAGCTGTTTTTT.